A single sample gave rise to the 20 T cell receptor beta chains below, sequenced in a study of cytomegalovirus exposure and HLA in healthy donors. Profiling relied on immunoSEQ multiplex PCR, and the TCRdb table lists in-frame clones only, not all of them. The table shows roughly 300,000 clones, with around 87% occurring only once. The sample was PBMCs. The receptors stem from a woman under 40 in good health and CMV-seropositive.

This sequence joins TRBV6-1 and TRBJ1-5; 11 bases map to TRBD1. V dropped 4 bases and J dropped 7; count of bases not matched to a gene: 6. The CDR3 runs 15 residues. From germline, CDR1 is MNHNS and CDR2 SASEGT. Written as DNA, the CDR3 is TGTGCCAGCAGTGGGGACAGGGGGATTGGACAGCCCCAGCATTTT. Its translation: CASSGDRGIGQPQHF.

The chain employs TRBV10-3 and TRBJ2-7, with D unclear. The CDR3 extends over 14 amino acids. Germline CDR1 ENHRY, CDR2 SYGVKD. Trimming cost V 2 bases and J 5 bases, with 13 bases left between them. CDR3 coding DNA: TGTGCCATCAGTGAGCTGGTTGATCGGGACGAGCAGTACTTC. Its protein is CAISELVDRDEQYF.

V usage is TRBV11-2 and J usage is TRBJ1-5, with D perhaps matching TRBD1 (5 bases). Between the trimmed V and J ends, which lost 1 base and 9 bases, there was a span of 10 bases. Looked up from germline, CDR1 is SGHAT and CDR2 is FQNNGV. The CDR3 is 13 residues long. CDR3 sequence: CASSLGPGVPQHF. CDR3 DNA: TGTGCCAGCAGCTTAGGACCGGGGGTGCCCCAGCATTTT.

The chain's CDR3 is CRPDRGGGYTF. CDR3 coding DNA: TGCAGACCCGACAGGGGGGGAGGCTACACCTTC. The chain couples TRBV20-1 to TRBJ1-2; 9 bases agree with TRBD1. This CDR3 spans 11 amino acids. Germline loops: CDR1 DFQATT, CDR2 SNEGSKA (reference sequence).

The V and J genes are TRBV12-2 and TRBJ2-1; the table assigns TRBD1, which was not confirmed against the DNA. TRBV12-2 is listed as a pseudogene. This CDR3 has 16 amino acids. The CDR3 loop reads CASRPNRDRAYNEQFF. CDR3 sequence (DNA): TGTGCAAGTCGCCCGAACCGGGACAGGGCCTACAATGAGCAGTTCTTC.

The chain is built from TRBV6-1 and TRBJ2-5, with D hard to call. Germline CDR1 reads MNHNS; CDR2 reads SASEGT. V was shortened by 4 bases and J by 4 bases, with 7 bases between the two germline ends. CDR3 size: 12 residues. The CDR3 spells CASSASLETQYF. DNA for the CDR3: TGTGCCAGCAGTGCCAGTCTAGAGACCCAGTACTTC.

CDR3 sequence: CATSRRASSYNEQFF. The DNA for the CDR3 is TGTGCCACCAGCAGGCGGGCAAGCTCCTACAATGAGCAGTTCTTC. The chain links TRBV15 to TRBJ2-1; possibly TRBD2 for D (5 bases). The CDR3 spans 15 residues. V lost 3 bases, J lost 0 bases, and 9 bases lay in between. Germline V gives CDR1 LNHNV, CDR2 YYDKDF (reference sequence).

This clone was detected a few times. The J gene is TRBJ2-3, the V gene TRBV5-6; D ambiguous. Trimming took off 5 bases at V and 6 bases at J, with 7 bases between the two ends. This CDR3 has 11 residues. The V gene's germline CDR1 is SGHDT and CDR2 YYEEEE. In nucleotides, the CDR3 is TGTGCCAGCAGGGACGCGGATACGCAGTATTTT. It encodes CASRDADTQYF.

V is TRBV30 and J is TRBJ2-2; D tentatively reads TRBD1 or TRBD2 (6 bases each). The CDR3 runs 16 residues. The V end was cut by 0 bases, the J end by 6 bases, with 17 bases between. The germline CDR1 and CDR2 sequences are GTSNPN and SVGIG (reference sequence). CDR3 amino acids: CAWSVLPAGHAGELFF. The CDR3 DNA follows: TGTGCCTGGAGTGTACTTCCGGCGGGACACGCCGGGGAGCTGTTTTTT. Complete variable domain (other parts from reference TRBV30 and TRBJ2-2): SQTIHQWPATLVQPVGSPLSLECTVEGTSNPNLYWYRQAAGRGLQLLFYSVGIGQISSEVPQNLSASRPQDRQFILSSKKLLLSDSGFYLCAWSVLPAGHAGELFFGEGSRLTVL.

This clone has only a few counts. The chain links TRBV11-3 to TRBJ2-1; 9 nucleotides match TRBD2. This CDR3 spans 18 amino acids. V lost 5 bases and J lost 4; bases outside the gene matches: 15. The germline gives CDR1 SGHNT, CDR2 YENEEA. The CDR3 bases are TGTGCCAGCAGCCCCCCTCTTCGGCTAGCGGGATATTACAATGAGCAGTTCTTC. Residues: CASSPPLRLAGYYNEQFF.

A single count supports this clone. J is TRBJ1-6 and V is TRBV7-2; possible D gene TRBD1, 5 bases. This CDR3 has 15 residues. V was clipped by 2 bases and J by 10 bases, with 15 bases between them. Germline V CDR1 and CDR2: SGHTA, FQGNSA. The CDR3 DNA follows: TGTGCCAGCAGCTTAAGTCAGGGCTCACACTCACCCCTCCACTTT. Translation gives CASSLSQGSHSPLHF.

The chain carries TRBV5-1 and TRBJ2-1; no definite D call. The ends were cut back, 0 bases at V and 8 bases at J, with 12 bases in the middle. Germline-derived CDR1 and CDR2 are SGHRS and YFSETQ. The CDR3 has 14 residues. CDR3 in DNA: TGCGCCAGCAGCTTGGTTTGGGTTGGCGATGAGCAGTTCTTC. It codes for CASSLVWVGDEQFF.

The gene calls are TRBV5-6 and TRBJ2-1; perhaps TRBD1 as D (7 bases). This CDR3 spans 14 amino acids. Per germline, CDR1 SGHDT and CDR2 YYEEEE. V lost 3 bases, J lost 4 bases, and 11 bases lay in between. CDR3 amino acids: CASSWGDSYNEQFF. CDR3 coding DNA: TGTGCCAGCAGCTGGGGGGACAGTTACAATGAGCAGTTCTTC.

This clone was counted between two and nine times. This chain connects TRBV29-1 to TRBJ1-2; D possibly corresponds to TRBD1 (5 bases). CDR1 and CDR2 from the germline V gene are SQVTM and ANQGSEA. V dropped 2 bases and J dropped 8 bases, with 12 bases sitting between them. The CDR3 runs 12 residues. DNA of the CDR3: TGCAGCGTTGAACGAGCGGGGGGAGGCTACACCTTC. This sequence encodes CSVERAGGGYTF.

The chain links TRBV7-9 to TRBJ2-1; D is undetermined. V lost 0 bases and J lost 0, with 9 bases in between. Germline CDR1 is SEHNR and CDR2 is FQNEAQ (reference sequence). This CDR3 is 16 amino acids long. The CDR3 nucleotides are TGTGCCAGCAGCTTAGCGGGGTGGAGCTCCTACAATGAGCAGTTCTTC. It codes for CASSLAGWSSYNEQFF.

This chain uses TRBV6-5 with TRBJ2-5, with no clear D. With 0 bases removed from V and 5 bases from J, the gap between germline ends came to 13 bases. This CDR3 contains 15 residues. Germline loops: CDR1 MNHEY, CDR2 SVGAGI. In DNA form, the CDR3 reads TGTGCCAGCAGTTACTCTTTATCCTCAGACGAGACCCAGTACTTC. Protein product: CASSYSLSSDETQYF.

This clone appeared a few times. This sequence joins TRBV9 and TRBJ1-1; D is perhaps TRBD1 (6 bases). The CDR3 is 13 amino acids. V dropped 3 bases and J dropped 1 base, with 7 bases sitting between them. From germline, CDR1 is SGDLS and CDR2 YYNGEE. The DNA for the CDR3 is TGTGCCAGCAGCGAACAGGGGAACACTGAAGCTTTCTTT. Translated: CASSEQGNTEAFF.

V gene TRBV5-1 combines with J gene TRBJ2-7; D is unresolved. CDR1 is SGHRS and CDR2 is YFSETQ in the germline V gene. The ends were cut back, 2 bases at V and 4 bases at J, with 13 bases in the middle. The CDR3 runs to 14 residues. The CDR3 coding sequence is TGCGCCAGCAGCTTACCAGACGGAAAATACGAGCAGTACTTC. It yields the protein CASSLPDGKYEQYF.

Here the CDR3 DNA reads TGTGCCAGCAGCGTAACTAGCGGGAGTTCGGCAGATACGCAGTATTTT. Amino acid sequence: CASSVTSGSSADTQYF. The chain uses TRBV9 and TRBJ2-3; 11 nucleotides align to TRBD2. The CDR3 has 16 residues. CDR1 is SGDLS and CDR2 is YYNGEE in the germline V gene. J was trimmed by 4 bases and V by 1 base; bases with no gene match: 5.

As DNA, the CDR3 is TGCAGCGTCCCTACCGGGACGGGGGGCTACACCTTC. The encoded protein is CSVPTGTGGYTF. This rearrangement joins TRBV29-1 to TRBJ1-2, with D perhaps TRBD1 (5 bases). CDR3 length equals 12 residues. Trimming pared 6 bases from V and 8 bases from J, leaving 16 bases between. Per the germline V gene, CDR1 is SQVTM and CDR2 is ANQGSEA.